The 22 T cell receptor beta chains in this list originate from one sample, sequenced in a study of beta chain features in type 1 diabetes. No cognate antigen is known for these TCRs. Isolated RNA was reverse transcribed in full, so expressed TCRB transcripts were sequenced. The repertoire was sequenced with immunoSEQ multiplex PCR; TCRdb's copy has only in-frame clones and lacks some. There are some 52,000 clones in the sample; over 40% occur only once, and about 1.5% lies in the top ten. General study findings and limits: In all four CD4+ subsets, TCRB CDR3 length was significantly, moderately reduced in type 1 diabetes.

Sequenced material: Tregs from blood. The receptors stem from a man in his thirties or forties with type 1 diabetes.

This clone was seen more than once but under ten times. The chain employs TRBV5-1 and TRBJ2-2; D is possibly TRBD2 (6 bases). CDR3 length: 15 amino acids. The germline V and J ends were trimmed by 3 bases and 2 bases, with 11 bases remaining between them. The germline CDR1 and CDR2 sequences are SGHRS and YFSETQ. The chain's CDR3 is CASSSGGINTGELFF. CDR3 nucleotides: TGCGCCAGCAGCTCTGGGGGGATTAACACCGGGGAGCTGTTTTTT.

A few counts support this clone. V gene TRBV7-2 combines with J gene TRBJ2-2, with 10 bases matching TRBD2. The CDR3 spans 16 residues. Trimming at V came to 1 base and at J to 4 bases, leaving 3 bases not matched to a gene. The germline CDR1 and CDR2 sequences are SGHTA and FQGNSA. Written as DNA, the CDR3 is TGTGCCAGCAGCTTAGATTTAGCGGGGGGCACCGGGGAGCTGTTTTTT. It encodes CASSLDLAGGTGELFF.

The chain combines TRBV5-4 with TRBJ2-3; tentatively, D is TRBD1 (5 bases). V was trimmed by 4 bases and J by 0 bases, leaving 18 bases between them. The CDR3 contains 17 residues. The germline gives CDR1 SGHNT, CDR2 YYREEE (reference sequence). The DNA of the CDR3 is TGTGCCAGCAGCCCATATCAGGGAAGTTCTAGCACAGATACGCAGTATTTT. Residues: CASSPYQGSSSTDTQYF.

This clone occurred once. This chain connects TRBV6-6 to TRBJ2-5; 9 bases align to TRBD1. The trim removed 7 bases at V and 11 bases at J, leaving 8 bases unmatched. Per germline, CDR1 MNHNY and CDR2 SVGAGI (reference sequence). CDR3 length: 12 residues. CDR3 in amino acids: CASTLQGAKQYF. CDR3 DNA sequence: TGTGCCAGCACATTACAGGGGGCGAAACAGTACTTC.

The rearrangement links TRBV30 to TRBJ2-1; 9 nucleotides match TRBD2. V was pared by 3 bases and J by 5 bases, with 5 bases of the junction left unmatched. Germline CDR1 reads GTSNPN; CDR2 reads SVGIG (reference sequence). The CDR3 has 14 amino acids. This CDR3 is CAWSPGLANNEQFF. The DNA of the CDR3 is TGTGCCTGGAGCCCGGGACTAGCTAACAATGAGCAGTTCTTC.

This chain connects TRBV4-1 to TRBJ1-2; the match to TRBD1 covers 9 bases. V shed 0 bases and J 5 bases; nucleotides not matched to a gene: 4. The CDR3 length is 15 residues. The germline V gene encodes CDR1 MGHRA and CDR2 YSYEKL. The CDR3 loop reads CASSQDSQGAYGYTF. The CDR3 bases are TGCGCCAGCAGCCAAGATTCACAGGGGGCGTATGGCTACACCTTC.

This clone appeared a few times. The chain joins TRBV6-1 to TRBJ1-5; D remains unclear. CDR3 size: 15 residues. With 6 bases removed from V and 2 bases from J, the gap between germline ends came to 14 bases. Per the germline V gene, CDR1 is MNHNS and CDR2 is SASEGT. This CDR3 reads CASRDMFFGNQPQHF. CDR3 nucleotide sequence: TGTGCCAGCAGAGACATGTTTTTCGGCAATCAGCCCCAGCATTTT.

The chain links TRBV30 to TRBJ2-1; D is possibly TRBD2 (5 bases). Per the germline V gene, CDR1 is GTSNPN and CDR2 is SVGIG (reference sequence). V was pared by 2 bases and J by 3 bases, with 11 bases between. The CDR3 is made up of 14 amino acids. The CDR3 nucleotides read TGTGCCTGGAGTCGGTGGGAGCACTACAATGAGCAGTTCTTC. Translating gives CAWSRWEHYNEQFF.

The V call is TRBV11-3, the J call TRBJ2-1; 7 nucleotides line up with TRBD2. CDR3 length equals 15 residues. The germline V gene encodes CDR1 SGHNT and CDR2 YENEEA. V was pared by 1 base and J by 9 bases, with 9 bases of the junction left unmatched. CDR3 residues: CASSLAAGVGSEQFF. CDR3 DNA: TGTGCCAGCAGCTTAGCCGCGGGAGTAGGATCTGAGCAGTTCTTC.

This clone occurred a few times. The rearrangement links TRBV19 to TRBJ2-2, with D perhaps TRBD1 (8 bases). The germline CDR1 and CDR2 sequences are LNHDA and SQIVND (reference sequence). Trimming stripped 8 bases from V and 0 bases from J, with 13 bases between. The CDR3 is 15 residues long. Written as DNA, the CDR3 is TGTGCCAGTTGGGGGGGACAGGCGAACACCGGGGAGCTGTTTTTT. It yields the protein CASWGGQANTGELFF.

This sequence joins TRBV5-4 and TRBJ2-2, with D possibly being TRBD2 (7 bases). This CDR3 has 15 amino acids. Deletions cut 4 bases from V and 4 bases from J, with 14 bases between. The germline gives CDR1 SGHNT, CDR2 YYREEE (reference sequence). CDR3 amino acids: CASSGGLQGTGELFF. CDR3 nucleotides: TGTGCCAGCAGCGGGGGACTACAGGGCACCGGGGAGCTGTTTTTT.

This clone came up a few times. V and J are TRBV20-1 and TRBJ2-1, with D tentatively TRBD2 (5 bases). The CDR3 has 11 residues. The germline gives CDR1 DFQATT, CDR2 SNEGSKA (reference sequence). V was clipped by 6 bases and J by 3 bases, with 6 bases between them. The CDR3 nucleotides read TGCAGTGCCACTAGCTACAATGAGCAGTTCTTC. This sequence encodes CSATSYNEQFF.

The CDR3: CASKEAGLNWGEAFF. CDR3 DNA sequence: TGTGCCAGTAAAGAGGCCGGACTAAACTGGGGGGAAGCTTTCTTT. The V gene is TRBV19, the J gene TRBJ1-1, with TRBD1 as a possible D gene (5 bases). Trimming pared 7 bases from V and 8 bases from J, leaving 23 bases between. The CDR3 runs 15 residues. Germline V gives CDR1 LNHDA, CDR2 SQIVND (reference sequence).

In DNA, the CDR3 is TGCAGCGTTGGCCGCCTAGGACTGTCTATGGATGGCTACACCTTC. Its translation: CSVGRLGLSMDGYTF. V gene TRBV29-1 combines with J gene TRBJ1-2; D gene ambiguous. The CDR3 loop spans 15 amino acids. CDR1 is SQVTM and CDR2 is ANQGSEA in the germline V gene. Trimming took 4 bases from V and 6 from J, leaving 21 bases between them.

This clone was counted between two and nine times. The chain recombines TRBV6-6 with TRBJ2-7; 12 bases are a match to TRBD2. The CDR3 sequence is 13 residues long. In germline, CDR1 is MNHNY, CDR2 SVGAGI (reference sequence). J lost 5 bases, V lost 10 bases, and 6 bases had no gene match. CDR3 region: CATRTSGEDEQYF. Written as DNA, the CDR3 is TGTGCCACCCGGACTAGCGGGGAGGACGAGCAGTACTTC.

This clone was observed a handful of times. The rearrangement links TRBV7-8 to TRBJ1-5; D gene uncertain. With 3 bases removed from V and 0 bases from J, the gap between germline ends came to 9 bases. CDR1 is SGHVS, CDR2 FQNEAQ, per germline. The CDR3 has 15 residues. This chain's CDR3 is CASSFDGFSNQPQHF. In DNA form, the CDR3 reads TGTGCCAGCAGCTTCGACGGGTTTAGCAATCAGCCCCAGCATTTT.

The rearrangement links TRBV19 to TRBJ1-5; 10 bases are shared with TRBD1. The trim removed 7 bases at V and 6 bases at J, leaving 6 bases unmatched. From germline, CDR1 is LNHDA and CDR2 SQIVND (reference sequence). The CDR3 covers 14 residues. The CDR3 nucleotides are TGTGCCAGTAATGACAGGGGGCGTATTCAGCCCCAGCATTTT. Protein sequence: CASNDRGRIQPQHF.

This chain connects TRBV6-6 to TRBJ2-5, with TRBD1 as a possible D gene (7 bases). V lost 6 bases to trimming and J lost 0 bases, with 11 bases between them. Germline V gives CDR1 MNHNY, CDR2 SVGAGI (reference sequence). The CDR3 is 14 residues long. DNA for the CDR3: TGTGCCAGCAGGCGGGACAGTGACCAAGAGACCCAGTACTTC. Translating gives CASRRDSDQETQYF.

The V gene is TRBV7-3, the J gene TRBJ2-1, with TRBD2 as a possible D gene (5 bases). Germline V gives CDR1 SGHTA, CDR2 FQGTGA. Trimming shortened V by 2 bases and J by 15 bases, and 11 bases separated the two germline ends. The CDR3 sequence is 11 residues long. CDR3 in amino acids: CASSLGVATFF. Written as DNA, the CDR3 is TGTGCCAGCAGCTTAGGGGTAGCGACGTTCTTC.

The V call is TRBV5-1, the J call TRBJ2-2, with 7 bases identical to TRBD1. After removal of 4 bases from V and 3 bases from J, the junction contained 6 bases not matched to a gene. The CDR3 is 15 residues long. Per germline, CDR1 SGHRS and CDR2 YFSETQ. The CDR3 region is CASSRRQGDTGELFF. DNA for the CDR3: TGCGCCAGCAGCAGGAGACAGGGCGACACCGGGGAGCTGTTTTTT.

The rearrangement joins TRBV27 to TRBJ2-7; 7 bases fit TRBD2. This CDR3 region has 14 residues. The V and J ends lost 2 bases and 7 bases, in that order; junction bases with no gene match: 8. Germline CDR1 reads MNHEY; CDR2 reads SMNVEV (reference sequence). The CDR3 DNA reads TGTGCCAGCAGTTTAGTTCCGGGAGGCGGGGAGCAGTACTTC. It encodes CASSLVPGGGEQYF.

V and J are TRBV28 and TRBJ2-5; TRBD2 matches 11 bases. Unmatched junction bases numbered 5, after V lost 6 bases and J lost 5 bases. The germline V gene has CDR1 MDHEN and CDR2 SYDVKM. This CDR3 contains 14 residues. The CDR3 spells CASRQTSGTETQYF. CDR3 DNA sequence: TGTGCCAGCAGGCAGACTAGCGGGACGGAGACCCAGTACTTC.